Below are 27 T cell receptor beta chains sequenced from a single sample in a study of T-cell reconstitution after alpha-beta-depleted transplantation in children (TCRdb year 2016). The treatment or condition label for this specimen denotes: allogeneic hematopoietic cell transplantation with graft depleted of TCRalphabeta T cells and CD19 B cells. The library was built by means of PCR. TCRdb lists the instrument as Illumina HiSeq 2500. Molecular barcoding was employed in the preparation of TCR libraries, with unique molecular identifiers being used to normalize TCRbeta repertoire quantification. TCRdb reanalyzed the raw reads on its own, using fastp at Q25 for trimming and MiXCR for clone calling, and kept in-frame beta chains. A single entry per CDR3 protein holds the most common genes and DNA from its merged rows. The sample table lists 250,000 to 400,000 distinct CDR3 sequences, approximately 23% of them with a count of one. The ten largest clones capture about 10% of the sample.

The sample was PBMCs, mostly from graft donor cells, taken 180 days after TCRalphabeta/CD19-depleted stem cell transplant. The receptors were gathered from a male patient younger than 18 who had a stem cell transplant for acute lymphoblastic leukemia, so the T cells may come from the graft donor.

The chain employs TRBV5-1 and TRBJ1-4, with 10 bases aligning to TRBD1. CDR1 is SGHRS and CDR2 is YFSETQ in the germline V gene. J was trimmed by 8 bases and V by 3 bases; bases with no gene match: 7. The CDR3 sequence is 15 residues long. DNA of the CDR3: TGCGCCAGCAGCTCAAGGAAGGGACAGGGGGAAAAACTGTTTTTT. Protein: CASSSRKGQGEKLFF.

The V and J genes are TRBV5-1 and TRBJ2-1; 9 nucleotides align to TRBD1. The CDR3 runs 14 residues. The germline V gene has CDR1 SGHRS and CDR2 YFSETQ. The V gene end was trimmed by 5 bases and the J gene end by 5 bases; junction bases not matched to a gene: 5. CDR3 coding DNA: TGCGCCAGCAGTGACAGGGGGGTCCACAATGAGCAGTTCTTC. Encoded protein: CASSDRGVHNEQFF.

This sequence joins TRBV10-3 and TRBJ1-1; TRBD1 agrees at 8 bases. The J segment lost 10 bases and the V segment lost 5 bases, leaving 18 bases of the junction unmatched. CDR3 size: 16 residues. Germline values: CDR1 ENHRY, CDR2 SYGVKD. CDR3 region: CAISSTTAGGPLGAFF. CDR3 DNA: TGTGCCATCAGTTCCACCACTGCAGGGGGCCCCCTTGGAGCTTTCTTT.

The chain links TRBV5-5 to TRBJ2-1; TRBD2 agrees at 7 bases. The CDR3 contains 16 residues. Per germline, CDR1 SGHKS and CDR2 YYEKEE (reference sequence). After removal of 4 bases from V and 4 bases from J, the junction contained 11 bases not matched to a gene. The DNA of the CDR3 is TGTGCCAGCAGCCCATTTGGGTCAGCGGGATACAATGAGCAGTTCTTC. This gives the protein CASSPFGSAGYNEQFF.

This clonotype was detected a few times. The CDR3: CASSRDTRDTEAFF. The DNA of the CDR3 is TGCGCCAGCAGCCGGGACACCAGGGACACTGAAGCTTTCTTT. This chain links TRBV5-1 with TRBJ1-1, with D possibly being TRBD1 (6 bases). The CDR3 loop spans 14 amino acids. V was cut by 4 bases and J by 3 bases, with 13 bases left in between. From germline, CDR1 is SGHRS and CDR2 YFSETQ.

This clonotype has a count of ten or more. The chain links TRBV20-1 to TRBJ2-3, with D perhaps TRBD1 (6 bases). Trimming took off 5 bases at V and 2 bases at J, with 11 bases between the two ends. CDR1 and CDR2 (germline): DFQATT, SNEGSKA (reference sequence). This CDR3 has 13 amino acids. CDR3 DNA sequence: TGCAGTGCTCCAGGGGCCTTCACAGATACGCAGTATTTT. It yields the protein CSAPGAFTDTQYF.

CDR3 protein: CATSRDLGPPWETQYF. The DNA for the CDR3 is TGTGCCACCAGCAGAGATCTCGGCCCTCCGTGGGAGACCCAGTACTTC. The gene calls are TRBV15 and TRBJ2-5; D not resolved. V lost 0 bases, J lost 5 bases, and 16 bases lay in between. This CDR3 has 16 residues. Germline V gene sequence: CDR1 LNHNV, CDR2 YYDKDF (reference sequence). The whole variable domain, remainder taken from reference TRBV15 and TRBJ2-5, is DAMVIQNPRYQVTQFGKPVTLSCSQTLNHNVMYWYQQKSSQAPKLLFHYYDKDFNNEADTPDNFQSRRPNTSFCFLDIRSPGLGDTAMYLCATSRDLGPPWETQYFGPGTRLLVL.

In this sample, this clonotype turned up a few times. The CDR3 sequence: CASSQRRETAEQFF. The CDR3 DNA follows: TGTGCCAGCAGCCAACGGCGGGAGACGGCTGAGCAGTTCTTC. The chain couples TRBV3-1 to TRBJ2-1, with TRBD2 matching 7 bases. The CDR3 is 14 amino acids. J gave up 9 bases and V 2 bases, and 7 bases lay outside the gene matches. Germline CDR1 and CDR2: LGHDT and YNNKEL (reference sequence).

The chain joins TRBV25-1 to TRBJ2-2; D is unresolved. Per the germline V gene, CDR1 is MGHDK and CDR2 is SYGVNS. The V end was cut by 0 bases, the J end by 0 bases, with 14 bases between. This CDR3 has 18 residues. CDR3 in DNA: TGTGCCAGCAGTGAATATTTCCCGACAATGACGAACACCGGGGAGCTGTTTTTT. Translating it yields CASSEYFPTMTNTGELFF.

This clonotype was seen a handful of times. This chain links TRBV5-6 with TRBJ1-2, with a tentative D call TRBD1 (5 bases). CDR1 SGHDT and CDR2 YYEEEE come from the germline V gene. The CDR3 is 16 amino acids. The germline V and J ends were trimmed by 0 bases and 0 bases, with 12 bases remaining between them. The CDR3 protein is CASSLEGTPSNYGYTF. CDR3 nucleotides: TGTGCCAGCAGCTTGGAAGGGACTCCCTCTAACTATGGCTACACCTTC. Full variable domain (rest looked up from reference TRBV5-6 and TRBJ1-2): DAGVTQSPTHLIKTRGQQVTLRCSPKSGHDTVSWYQQALGQGPQFIFQYYEEEERQRGNFPDRFSGHQFPNYSSELNVNALLLGDSALYLCASSLEGTPSNYGYTFGSGTRLTVV.

This clonotype has only a few counts. This rearrangement joins TRBV7-6 to TRBJ2-7, with TRBD2 matching 9 bases. Unmatched junction bases numbered 3, after V lost 3 bases and J lost 3 bases. CDR1 and CDR2 (germline): SGHVS, FNYEAQ. This CDR3 spans 14 amino acids. This CDR3 is CASSFLAGLYEQYF. CDR3 sequence (DNA): TGTGCCAGCAGCTTTCTAGCGGGACTCTACGAGCAGTACTTC.

This chain connects TRBV5-1 to TRBJ2-7, with TRBD2 identical over 8 bases. The CDR3 is 13 residues long. In germline, CDR1 is SGHRS, CDR2 YFSETQ. J gave up 6 bases and V 7 bases, and 9 bases lay outside the gene matches. The CDR3 protein is CASRLAPALEQYF. CDR3 nucleotides: TGCGCCAGCCGACTAGCGCCTGCTCTCGAGCAGTACTTC.

This clonotype turned up a few times. V is TRBV20-1 and J is TRBJ2-1; 7 nucleotides agree with TRBD1. Germline values: CDR1 DFQATT, CDR2 SNEGSKA (reference sequence). The V segment lost 2 bases and the J segment 2 bases; nucleotides outside the gene matches: 9. The CDR3 covers 16 residues. This CDR3 reads CSARFDRVTPYNEQFF. In DNA form, the CDR3 reads TGCAGTGCTAGATTTGACAGGGTTACACCCTACAATGAGCAGTTCTTC.

This clonotype has a count of ten or more. V gene TRBV5-1 combines with J gene TRBJ2-1, with 10 positions matching TRBD2. Trimming cost V 4 bases and J 5 bases; bases outside gene matches: 9. The germline gives CDR1 SGHRS, CDR2 YFSETQ. There are 16 residues in the CDR3. This CDR3 is CASSPLAGGPHNEQFF. CDR3 nucleotide sequence: TGCGCCAGCAGCCCATTAGCGGGAGGCCCACACAATGAGCAGTTCTTC.

The CDR3 DNA sequence: TGCAGCGTTGGGTGGCTGAGCAACACCGGGGAGCTGTTTTTT. It yields the protein CSVGWLSNTGELFF. The gene calls are TRBV29-1 and TRBJ2-2; D call uncertain. V was cut by 4 bases and J by 2 bases, with 11 bases left in between. The germline V gene has CDR1 SQVTM and CDR2 ANQGSEA. The CDR3 covers 14 residues.

This rearrangement joins TRBV20-1 to TRBJ2-7, with D possibly being TRBD2 (6 bases). V was clipped by 6 bases and J by 0 bases, with 9 bases between them. Germline V gene lookup returns CDR1 DFQATT and CDR2 SNEGSKA (reference sequence). This CDR3 has 12 amino acids. The CDR3 DNA is TGCAGTGCCAGGACTACCTCCTACGAGCAGTACTTC. Translated: CSARTTSYEQYF.

This chain connects TRBV29-1 to TRBJ2-3; D remains ambiguous. The germline V gene has CDR1 SQVTM and CDR2 ANQGSEA. The V and J ends lost 5 bases and 4 bases respectively, with 10 bases between them. This CDR3 region has 12 residues. The CDR3 spells CSVPVQPDTQYF. The CDR3 DNA reads TGCAGCGTTCCCGTTCAACCAGATACGCAGTATTTT.

The chain combines TRBV12-3 or TRBV12-4 with TRBJ1-3, with D unclear. Trimming took off 6 bases at V and 3 bases at J, with 18 bases between the two ends. The CDR3 consists of 16 residues. This chain's CDR3 is CASSRFSQFFGNTIYF. CDR3 bases: TGTGCCAGCAGCAGATTCTCACAGTTCTTTGGAAACACCATATATTTT.

The chain couples TRBV29-1 to TRBJ1-5; D ambiguous. This CDR3 comprises 14 residues. Looked up from germline, CDR1 is SQVTM and CDR2 is ANQGSEA. Trimming shortened V by 7 bases and J by 4 bases, and 17 bases separated the two germline ends. The CDR3 sequence is CSAVEAGLNQPQHF. As DNA, the CDR3 is TGCAGCGCCGTTGAAGCCGGGTTGAATCAGCCCCAGCATTTT.

This sequence joins TRBV7-9 and TRBJ1-5; 9 nucleotides agree with TRBD1. Trimming took 5 bases from V and 1 from J; bases not matched to a gene: 6. CDR1 and CDR2 from the germline V gene are SEHNR and FQNEAQ (reference sequence). The length of the CDR3 is 16 residues. This chain's CDR3 is CASSGQQGASNQPQHF. The CDR3 region has the DNA TGTGCCAGCAGCGGACAACAGGGGGCGAGCAATCAGCCCCAGCATTTT.

The chain recombines TRBV20-1 with TRBJ2-7, with D uncertain. V was clipped by 0 bases and J by 8 bases, with 8 bases between them. Germline V gene data show CDR1 as DFQATT and CDR2 as SNEGSKA (reference sequence). The CDR3 has 11 amino acids. The CDR3 nucleotides read TGCAGTGCTAGAGACGTATACAAGCAGTACTTC. This codes for CSARDVYKQYF.

This chain uses TRBV4-1 with TRBJ2-7; 10 positions agree with TRBD2. CDR1 and CDR2 (germline): MGHRA, YSYEKL. V trimming: 4 bases; J trimming: 0 bases; junction bases outside the gene matches: 9. The CDR3 is 17 residues long. The DNA for the CDR3 is TGCGCCAGCAGCCCTTTTCCGGGACTAGCGTCCTCCTACGAGCAGTACTTC. Translation gives CASSPFPGLASSYEQYF.

As to this clonotype: A single base separates this from a much larger clone, so it may be a read error. The chain couples TRBV4-1 to TRBJ2-5, with 7 bases fitting TRBD1. The CDR3 is made up of 15 amino acids. The germline V gene encodes CDR1 MGHRA and CDR2 YSYEKL. J lost 8 bases, V lost 1 base, and 10 bases had no gene match. In DNA, the CDR3 is TGCGCCAGCAGCCAAGTAACAGGGGCTGGGAATACCCAGTACTTC. This translates into CASSQVTGAGNTQYF.

This chain connects TRBV5-1 to TRBJ1-5, with 8 bases fitting TRBD1. The CDR3 sequence is 15 residues long. Trimming removed 4 bases from V and 2 bases from J; junction bases left unmatched: 5. CDR1 is SGHRS, CDR2 YFSETQ, per germline. CDR3 nucleotide sequence: TGCGCCAGCAGCCCTCAGGGGGCGGGCAATCAGCCCCAGCATTTT. Translation: CASSPQGAGNQPQHF.

The sample holds many counts of this clonotype. The gene calls are TRBV5-1 and TRBJ2-7, with D perhaps TRBD2 (5 bases). CDR1 and CDR2 from the germline V gene are SGHRS and YFSETQ. The CDR3 has 13 residues. The V and J ends lost 4 bases and 0 bases respectively, with 8 bases between them. CDR3: CASSPGSSYEQYF. The CDR3 DNA follows: TGCGCCAGCAGCCCTGGGAGCTCCTACGAGCAGTACTTC. The full variable domain, completed using reference TRBV5-1 and TRBJ2-7, is KAGVTQTPRYLIKTRGQQVTLSCSPISGHRSVSWYQQTPGQGLQFLFEYFSETQRNKGNFPGRFSGRQFSNSRSEMNVSTLELGDSALYLCASSPGSSYEQYFGPGTRLTVT.

This clonotype appeared a single time. The V call is TRBV11-2, the J call TRBJ2-1; D gene unclear. The CDR3 is 14 amino acids. Trimming stripped 3 bases from V and 4 bases from J, with 10 bases between. Germline CDR1 reads SGHAT; CDR2 reads FQNNGV. The CDR3 sequence is CASSFFGRYNEQFF. CDR3 nucleotides: TGTGCCAGCAGCTTTTTCGGACGGTACAATGAGCAGTTCTTC. Full variable domain (rest looked up from reference TRBV11-2 and TRBJ2-1): EAGVAQSPRYKIIEKRQSVAFWCNPISGHATLYWYQQILGQGPKLLIQFQNNGVVDDSQLPKDRFSAERLKGVDSTLKIQPAKLEDSAVYLCASSFFGRYNEQFFGPGTRLTVL.

This chain connects TRBV9 to TRBJ2-3; the match to TRBD1 covers 9 bases. The trim removed 0 bases at V and 5 bases at J, leaving 7 bases unmatched. This CDR3 is built from 16 residues. From germline, CDR1 is SGDLS and CDR2 YYNGEE. CDR3 loop: CASSVGYRGRGDTQYF. The DNA of the CDR3 is TGTGCCAGCAGCGTAGGGTACAGGGGGCGGGGAGATACGCAGTATTTT.